This T cell receptor (beta chain) was sequenced during a study of shared clonotypes between healthy human individuals. Sequencing was performed with immunoSEQ multiplex PCR; in TCRdb, only in-frame clones are kept and a portion is missing. The data contain nearly 1 million clones, over 75% of them seen just once; the ten biggest clones take up over 1.3%. Between the trimmed V and J ends, which lost 1 base and 2 bases, there was a span of 9 bases. Germline lookup yields CDR1 LGHNA and CDR2 YNFKEQ. This CDR3 region has 14 residues. The study separated CD4+ cells into CD45RA+ naive and CD45RA-negative memory subsets. A remark on this clone: Distinct nucleotide sequences in the sample also encode this CDR3.

This chain links TRBV4-2 with TRBJ2-7; possible D gene TRBD2, 7 bases. The receptor was derived from a man in his late teens or twenties in good health. Sequencing was carried out using memory CD4+ T cells sorted from blood. This sample's subset: CD45RA-negative fraction. The CDR3: CASSQAGGPYEQYF. The CDR3 DNA sequence: TGTGCCAGCAGCCAAGCGGGGGGCCCCTACGAGCAGTACTTC.